Below, 28 T cell receptor beta chains from the same sample are listed, as sequenced in a study of spatial heterogeneity in lung cancer. In TCRdb, the 5' RACE reads were re-called with MiXCR into one record per CDR3 protein. The sample gives about 22,000 distinct CDR3 sequences, roughly 10% of which show up once; 7.5% to 9% is in the top ten. Described time point: sample taken at primary tumor resection. Whole-study findings and limits: Expanded alpha and beta TCR counts within tumors tracked tumor mutation counts.

Their cognate antigens are unknown. Sequences were derived from lung tumor tissue, sampled at surgery. Every receptor here comes from a male donor with early-stage non-small cell lung cancer.

V gene TRBV10-3 combines with J gene TRBJ2-1; 11 nucleotides agree with TRBD2. Germline V gene data show CDR1 as ENHRY and CDR2 as SYGVKD. The J segment lost 6 bases and the V segment lost 4 bases, leaving 5 bases of the junction unmatched. CDR3 length equals 15 residues. CDR3 in DNA: TGTGCCATCAGTGGAGAGGGACTAGCGGCCAATGAGCAGTTCTTC. Protein product: CAISGEGLAANEQFF.

This clonotype showed up many times. The chain carries TRBV4-2 and TRBJ2-3; perhaps TRBD2 as D (6 bases). There are 12 residues in the CDR3. V was cut by 6 bases and J by 9 bases, with 13 bases left in between. From germline, CDR1 is LGHNA and CDR2 YNFKEQ. CDR3: CASRVVSGTQYF. DNA of the CDR3: TGTGCCAGCAGGGTAGTTAGCGGAACGCAGTATTTT.

The sample holds many counts of this clonotype. This chain connects TRBV7-2 to TRBJ2-1; 10 bases line up with TRBD1. V shed 2 bases and J 7 bases; nucleotides not matched to a gene: 8. This CDR3 has 16 amino acids. Germline loops: CDR1 SGHTA, CDR2 FQGNSA. The CDR3 DNA is TGTGCCAGCAGCTTAACAGGGACAGGGGTGAGAAATGAGCAGTTCTTC. Translated: CASSLTGTGVRNEQFF.

A few counts support this clonotype. The chain is built from TRBV30 and TRBJ1-4; D is undetermined. The germline V gene encodes CDR1 GTSNPN and CDR2 SVGIG (reference sequence). The CDR3 length is 12 residues. Deletions cut 0 bases from V and 8 bases from J, with 7 bases between. The CDR3 loop is CAWSVRWEKLFF. CDR3 nucleotide sequence: TGTGCCTGGAGTGTACGGTGGGAAAAACTGTTTTTT.

The DNA for the CDR3 is TGTGCCAGTTCCCGGCCGGGTGCCAACGTCCTGACTTTC. Protein product: CASSRPGANVLTF. The chain joins TRBV6-1 to TRBJ2-6; no clear D gene. V lost 9 bases and J lost 7, with 13 bases in between. The V gene's germline CDR1 is MNHNS and CDR2 SASEGT. The CDR3 runs to 13 residues.

This clonotype was found many times. V is TRBV7-9 and J is TRBJ2-3; 12 nucleotides match TRBD2. V lost 5 bases and J lost 3; bases outside the gene matches: 24. From germline, CDR1 is SEHNR and CDR2 FQNEAQ (reference sequence). The CDR3 spans 22 residues. This CDR3 is CASSASGILAGGSPFWTDTQYF. The CDR3 bases are TGTGCCAGCAGCGCGTCGGGGATACTAGCGGGGGGCTCTCCCTTCTGGACAGATACGCAGTATTTT.

This clonotype was observed many times. This chain uses TRBV7-9 with TRBJ1-2; no reliable D call. In germline, CDR1 is SEHNR, CDR2 FQNEAQ (reference sequence). The CDR3 has 13 residues. Trimming cost V 1 base and J 3 bases, with 6 bases left between them. The chain's CDR3 is CASSLVTDYGYTF. The CDR3 nucleotides read TGTGCCAGCAGCTTAGTTACGGACTATGGCTACACCTTC.

This clonotype was detected ten times or more. The V gene is TRBV15, the J gene TRBJ2-3; D call uncertain. V was pared by 4 bases and J by 6 bases, with 11 bases between. Germline V gene data show CDR1 as LNHNV and CDR2 as YYDKDF (reference sequence). This CDR3 spans 13 amino acids. The CDR3 reads CATSIPDADTQYF. DNA for the CDR3: TGTGCCACCAGCATCCCTGACGCGGATACGCAGTATTTT.

The table lists this clonotype with many counts. V gene TRBV4-2 combines with J gene TRBJ1-2; possibly TRBD1 for D (6 bases). The germline gives CDR1 LGHNA, CDR2 YNFKEQ. V lost 1 base and J lost 5, with 14 bases in between. The CDR3 totals 15 residues. The CDR3 is CASSQAGAGRYGYTF. The CDR3 DNA sequence: TGTGCCAGCAGCCAAGCAGGGGCGGGGAGGTATGGCTACACCTTC.

This clonotype was counted between two and nine times. The chain uses TRBV18 and TRBJ1-1; the D is unclear. Germline CDR1 KGHSH, CDR2 LQKENI. V was trimmed by 6 bases and J by 1 base, leaving 9 bases between them. The CDR3 has 13 residues. The CDR3 loop reads CASSHGENTEAFF. CDR3 nucleotides: TGTGCCAGCTCGCATGGGGAGAACACTGAAGCTTTCTTT.

The CDR3 protein is CASSEAGEPGANVLTF. Here the CDR3 DNA reads TGTGCCAGCAGTGAAGCAGGGGAACCTGGGGCCAACGTCCTGACTTTC. This sequence joins TRBV2 and TRBJ2-6, with D possibly being TRBD1 (5 bases). Germline CDR1 SNHLY, CDR2 FYNNEI. The V end lost 0 bases, the J end lost 2 bases, and 8 bases lay between the germline ends. There are 16 residues in the CDR3.

This clonotype has just a few counts. As DNA, the CDR3 is TGTGCCAGCAGCTTACTGGGCCCGAACACTGAAGCTTTCTTT. Amino acid sequence: CASSLLGPNTEAFF. J is TRBJ1-1 and V is TRBV11-3; the D is unclear. The CDR3 has 14 residues. V lost 2 bases and J 1 base, leaving 8 bases between the germline ends. CDR1 is SGHNT and CDR2 is YENEEA in the germline V gene.

In its sample, this clonotype was seen a few times. The chain has TRBV28 and TRBJ2-1; the D gene is possibly TRBD2 (6 bases). CDR1 MDHEN and CDR2 SYDVKM come from the germline V gene. V lost 5 bases and J lost 7, with 18 bases in between. The CDR3 runs 15 residues. The CDR3 sequence is CASSHPGLGKNEQFF. CDR3 nucleotides: TGTGCCAGCAGTCACCCGGGACTGGGTAAAAATGAGCAGTTCTTC.

This clonotype came up many times. V and J are TRBV10-3 and TRBJ1-4; maybe TRBD1 (6 bases). The germline gives CDR1 ENHRY, CDR2 SYGVKD. The V and J ends lost 10 bases and 0 bases respectively, with 21 bases between them. There are 17 residues in the CDR3. CDR3 amino acids: CATSTGQPLATNEKLFF. The CDR3 region has the DNA TGTGCCACCTCTACAGGACAGCCACTTGCAACTAATGAAAAACTGTTTTTT.

This clonotype has just a few counts. The chain combines TRBV6-2 or TRBV6-3 with TRBJ2-3; maybe TRBD2 (6 bases). Germline V lookup: CDR1 MNHEY, CDR2 SVGEGT. The length of the CDR3 is 13 residues. With 8 bases removed from V and 11 bases from J, the gap between germline ends came to 20 bases. The CDR3 DNA reads as TGTGCCAGCGGGTTGGAGGGGAGGACGCTGCAGTATTTT. This translates into CASGLEGRTLQYF.

Ten or more counts support this clonotype. V is TRBV5-1 and J is TRBJ2-5; 7 bases fit TRBD1. Trimming at V came to 7 bases and at J to 2 bases, leaving 8 bases not matched to a gene. The length of the CDR3 is 14 residues. The germline V gene has CDR1 SGHRS and CDR2 YFSETQ. CDR3 nucleotide sequence: TGCGCCAGCCGCCTTCAGGGACAGCAAGAGACCCAGTACTTC. Amino acids: CASRLQGQQETQYF.

This clonotype was detected ten times or more. The chain combines TRBV7-3 with TRBJ2-1, with 13 bases matching TRBD2. The CDR3 is made up of 16 amino acids. Germline CDR1 is SGHTA and CDR2 is FQGTGA. The ends lost 0 bases at V and 9 bases at J; junction bases unmatched: 5. This CDR3 is CASSLTGTSGTGEQFF. The DNA for the CDR3 is TGTGCCAGCAGCTTAACCGGGACTAGCGGGACGGGTGAGCAGTTCTTC.

This clonotype was counted many times. The chain couples TRBV7-8 to TRBJ2-5; 8 positions agree with TRBD1. Germline lookup yields CDR1 SGHVS and CDR2 FQNEAQ. The junction had 10 bases not matched to a gene; V was cut back by 3 bases and J by 7 bases. The CDR3 covers 15 residues. CDR3 amino acids: CASSLVRGPVGTQYF. In DNA form, the CDR3 reads TGTGCCAGCAGCTTGGTCAGGGGGCCTGTAGGGACCCAGTACTTC.

This clonotype was observed at least ten times. The chain uses TRBV19 and TRBJ2-3, with D uncertain. The CDR3 spans 14 residues. Germline CDR1 reads LNHDA; CDR2 reads SQIVND (reference sequence). V lost 2 bases and J 2 bases, leaving 8 bases between the germline ends. The CDR3 loop is CASSINGPTDTQYF. The CDR3 DNA reads TGTGCCAGTAGTATAAACGGCCCCACAGATACGCAGTATTTT.

This clonotype was detected many times. The chain couples TRBV4-1 to TRBJ2-7, with unresolved D. V gave up 2 bases and J gave up 0 bases, with 5 bases separating them. The germline V gene encodes CDR1 MGHRA and CDR2 YSYEKL. This CDR3 region has 13 residues. The DNA for the CDR3 is TGCGCCAGCAGCCAACCAAGCTCCTACGAGCAGTACTTC. The encoded protein is CASSQPSSYEQYF.

This clonotype was detected ten times or more. The chain combines TRBV6-4 with TRBJ2-2; D is ambiguous. Germline V gene lookup returns CDR1 MRHNA and CDR2 SNTAGT. The CDR3 is 14 amino acids. V lost 4 bases and J lost 0, with 6 bases in between. Here the CDR3 reads CASSALPNTGELFF. The CDR3 coding sequence is TGTGCCAGCAGTGCCCTCCCGAACACCGGGGAGCTGTTTTTT.

This clonotype appeared a few times. The chain combines TRBV10-3 with TRBJ2-7, with 8 bases that match TRBD2. The CDR3 has 12 amino acids. J gave up 1 base and V 11 bases, and 4 bases lay outside the gene matches. Germline lookup yields CDR1 ENHRY and CDR2 SYGVKD. CDR3 region: CAVGRVSYEQYF. The DNA for the CDR3 is TGTGCCGTCGGGAGGGTATCCTACGAGCAGTACTTC.

The chain links TRBV10-3 to TRBJ1-1, with 7 bases aligning to TRBD1. From germline, CDR1 is ENHRY and CDR2 SYGVKD. This CDR3 spans 19 amino acids. The junction had 14 bases not matched to a gene; V was cut back by 0 bases and J by 1 base. CDR3 residues: CAISESTLMRGQGNTEAFF. The CDR3 region has the DNA TGTGCCATCAGTGAGTCGACTCTTATGAGGGGGCAGGGGAACACTGAAGCTTTCTTT.

This clonotype has a count of ten or more. Here the CDR3 DNA reads TGTGCCACCAGTGATTGGGGAGTAGAGCAGACCCAGTACTTC. This sequence encodes CATSDWGVEQTQYF. The V and J genes are TRBV24-1 and TRBJ2-5; D is perhaps TRBD2 (5 bases). CDR1 is KGHDR and CDR2 is SFDVKD in the germline V gene. Trimming shortened V by 2 bases and J by 6 bases, and 12 bases separated the two germline ends. The length of the CDR3 is 14 residues.

This clonotype was detected ten times or more. This chain links TRBV24-1 with TRBJ2-7, with D unclear. There are 14 residues in the CDR3. CDR1 is KGHDR, CDR2 SFDVKD, per germline. V was shortened by 0 bases and J by 7 bases, with 12 bases between the two germline ends. CDR3 region: CATSDLFPGSEQYF. The CDR3 bases are TGTGCCACCAGTGATTTGTTTCCAGGCAGTGAGCAGTACTTC.

This clonotype was observed once. Since the CDR3 does not end with the conserved phenylalanine or tryptophan, this likely comes from a read error. This chain links TRBV6-1 with TRBJ1-1; 7 positions agree with TRBD1. This CDR3 region has 14 residues. The ends lost 6 bases at V and 5 bases at J; junction bases unmatched: 9. Germline V gene lookup returns CDR1 MNHNS and CDR2 SASEGT. The CDR3 is CASRRGQEGTEAFL. Written as DNA, the CDR3 is TGTGCCAGCAGGAGGGGGCAGGAGGGGACTGAAGCTTTCCTT.

This clonotype was observed a few times. The chain is built from TRBV7-2 and TRBJ2-3; D is unresolved. Germline V gene sequence: CDR1 SGHTA, CDR2 FQGNSA. V was clipped by 3 bases and J by 2 bases, with 3 bases between them. The CDR3 length is 12 residues. CDR3: CASSLYTDTQYF. The CDR3, as DNA: TGTGCCAGCAGCTTGTACACAGATACGCAGTATTTT.

Ten or more counts support this clonotype. CDR3 in DNA: TGTGCCAGCAGTCGCGCGGGACAGGGGGCCCATGAGCAGTTCTTC. As protein: CASSRAGQGAHEQFF. V is TRBV7-9 and J is TRBJ2-1; 12 bases align to TRBD1. The CDR3 has 15 residues. Germline assignment: CDR1 SEHNR and CDR2 FQNEAQ (reference sequence). V lost 6 bases and J lost 8; bases outside the gene matches: 8. The full variable domain, with the rest looked up from reference TRBV7-9 and TRBJ2-1, is DTGVSQNPRHKITKRGQNVTFRCDPISEHNRLYWYRQTLGQGPEFLTYFQNEAQLEKSRLLSDRFSAERPKGSFSTLEIQRTEQGDSAMYLCASSRAGQGAHEQFFGPGTRLTVL.